The sequence of this TCR beta chain was determined in a study of OX40 agonist ivuxolimab in advanced cancers. Of note for this clone: Its antigen is still unknown.

Deletions cut 1 base from V and 2 bases from J, with 5 bases between. Germline V CDR1 and CDR2: LNHDA, SQIVND (reference sequence). This CDR3 is built from 14 residues. The assay was immunoSEQ multiplex PCR, and TCRdb's table has in-frame clones only and misses some. This sample yields some 80,000 clones, of which roughly 80% are seen a single time; 7.3% belongs to the top ten. General observations from the study: Clonal expansion from baseline to week 6 occurred in both CD4+ and CD8+ T cells.

This receptor was taken from an adult with an advanced solid tumor such as melanoma, head and neck, liver or kidney cancer. The input for sequencing was CD4+ or CD8+ T cells sorted from blood, taken in a trial of the OX40 agonist ivuxolimab. The chain employs TRBV19 and TRBJ2-2; D not resolved. The CDR3 loop is CASSIVGNTGELFF. The CDR3 DNA follows: TGTGCCAGTAGTATAGTTGGCAACACCGGGGAGCTGTTTTTT.